A selection of T cell receptor beta chains follows, all from one sample in a study of T cell changes during pregnancy in multiple sclerosis. The data were produced by immunoSEQ multiplex PCR, yet TCRdb's version contains in-frame clones alone and is incomplete. In the table there are about 100,000 clones, around 94% of which are singletons. The specimen comprised peripheral blood, sampled in the second trimester of pregnancy. These receptors all come from a female donor with multiple sclerosis, enrolled in a pregnancy study. Each CDR3 is given with its conserved first and last residue. Fields, in order: V gene, CDR3 length, clone size, J gene, D gene, CDR3 protein, CDR3 DNA. A D gene is named only where the DNA matches it firmly. Expanded clones get a size class; other rows say once, few or many, or leave the size out.

V: TRBV5-1; length: 15; size: -; J: TRBJ1-3; D: -; CDR3: CASSLGATGGNTIYF; DNA: TGCGCCAGCAGCTTAGGGGCGACCGGGGGAAACACCATATATTTT
V: TRBV7-9; length: 15; size: once; J: TRBJ2-1; D: -; CDR3: CASSFSQASYNEQFF; DNA: TGTGCCAGCAGCTTCTCCCAGGCATCCTACAATGAGCAGTTCTTC
V: TRBV23-1; length: 17; size: -; J: TRBJ1-5; D: TRBD1; CDR3: CASSLDRTLGSNQPQHF; DNA: TGCGCCAGCAGTCTGGACAGGACCCTGGGGAGCAATCAGCCCCAGCATTTT
V: TRBV4-1; length: 15; size: -; J: TRBJ1-4; D: -; CDR3: CASSQDTGDDEKLFF; DNA: TGCGCCAGCAGCCAAGACACGGGGGACGATGAAAAACTGTTTTTT
V: TRBV7-6; length: 14; size: -; J: TRBJ2-5; D: -; CDR3: CASSFLQGPETQYF; DNA: TGTGCCAGCAGCTTCTTACAGGGTCCGGAGACCCAGTACTTC
V: TRBV5-1; length: 14; size: -; J: TRBJ2-5; D: -; CDR3: CASSLSGSVETQYF; DNA: TGCGCCAGCAGCTTGTCAGGGTCCGTGGAGACCCAGTACTTC
V: TRBV7-8; length: 14; size: -; J: TRBJ1-1; D: TRBD1; CDR3: CASSIRDRDTEAFF; DNA: TGTGCCAGCAGTATCCGGGACAGGGACACTGAAGCTTTCTTT
V: TRBV5-4; length: 15; size: -; J: TRBJ2-3; D: -; CDR3: CASSWLGGSTDTQYF; DNA: TGTGCCAGCAGCTGGCTTGGAGGTAGCACAGATACGCAGTATTTT
V: TRBV5-4; length: 16; size: -; J: TRBJ2-7; D: -; CDR3: CASSPRGGARVYEQYF; DNA: TGTGCCAGCAGCCCACGAGGAGGGGCGCGGGTCTACGAGCAGTACTTC
V: TRBV2; length: 13; size: -; J: TRBJ1-2; D: TRBD1; CDR3: CATIGGVGYGYTF; DNA: TGTGCCACCATAGGGGGCGTCGGTTATGGCTACACCTTC
V: TRBV7-6; length: 19; size: -; J: TRBJ2-1; D: TRBD2; CDR3: CASSPGRLAGVGRDNEQFF; DNA: TGTGCCAGCAGCCCAGGGCGACTAGCGGGGGTAGGGCGGGATAATGAGCAGTTCTTC
V: TRBV5-1; length: 15; size: -; J: TRBJ1-6; D: -; CDR3: CASSLQGAYNSPLHF; DNA: TGCGCCAGCAGCTTACAGGGCGCCTATAATTCACCCCTCCACTTT
V: TRBV6-4; length: 15; size: -; J: TRBJ2-2; D: -; CDR3: CASRAVGRGTGELFF; DNA: TGTGCCAGCAGGGCGGTGGGGCGAGGCACCGGGGAGCTGTTTTTT
V: TRBV6-1; length: 15; size: -; J: TRBJ1-2; D: -; CDR3: CASSEARAQGYGYTF; DNA: TGTGCCAGCAGTGAAGCACGGGCACAGGGATATGGCTACACCTTC
V: TRBV27; length: 20; size: -; J: TRBJ2-1; D: TRBD2; CDR3: CASSPRWTSGSFPSYNEQFF; DNA: TGTGCCAGCAGTCCCCGATGGACTAGCGGGAGTTTCCCCTCCTACAATGAGCAGTTCTTC
V: TRBV28; length: 18; size: once; J: TRBJ2-1; D: TRBD2; CDR3: CASSYQLAGHHSYNEQFF; DNA: TGTGCCAGCAGTTATCAACTAGCGGGCCATCACTCCTACAATGAGCAGTTCTTC
V: TRBV10-3; length: 18; size: -; J: TRBJ2-1; D: TRBD2; CDR3: CAISENGRAGGVNNEQFF; DNA: TGTGCCATCAGTGAGAACGGGAGGGCCGGAGGAGTGAACAATGAGCAGTTCTTC
V: TRBV5-1; length: 13; size: -; J: TRBJ1-1; D: -; CDR3: CASSLAGNPEAFF; DNA: TGCGCCAGCAGCTTGGCAGGGAACCCTGAAGCTTTCTTT
V: TRBV7-9; length: 17; size: -; J: TRBJ2-3; D: TRBD2; CDR3: CASSSTSGGARGLTQYF; DNA: TGTGCCAGCAGCTCAACTAGCGGGGGTGCCCGGGGTCTTACGCAGTATTTT
V: TRBV11-2; length: 16; size: -; J: TRBJ1-4; D: -; CDR3: CASSLETGRTNEKLFF; DNA: TGTGCCAGCAGCTTAGAAACAGGGCGCACTAATGAAAAACTGTTTTTT
V: TRBV6-1; length: 16; size: -; J: TRBJ1-2; D: -; CDR3: CASSEKSYGGVNGYTF; DNA: TGTGCCAGCAGTGAAAAATCCTACGGGGGAGTAAATGGCTACACCTTC
V: TRBV5-1; length: 14; size: -; J: TRBJ2-7; D: TRBD1; CDR3: CASSLVDRVHEQYF; DNA: TGCGCCAGCAGCTTGGTTGACAGGGTCCACGAGCAGTACTTC
V: TRBV6-6; length: 12; size: -; J: TRBJ1-4; D: -; CDR3: CASRAGNEKLFF; DNA: TGTGCCAGCAGGGCAGGGAATGAAAAACTGTTTTTT
V: TRBV6-5; length: 13; size: -; J: TRBJ2-7; D: -; CDR3: CASRVEGSYEQYF; DNA: TGTGCCAGCAGGGTGGAGGGTTCCTACGAGCAGTACTTC
V: TRBV6-5; length: 14; size: -; J: TRBJ2-7; D: -; CDR3: CASSLGVSSYEQYF; DNA: TGTGCCAGCAGTCTGGGAGTTAGCTCCTACGAGCAGTACTTC
V: TRBV10-3; length: 13; size: -; J: TRBJ2-1; D: -; CDR3: CAITSTTGYEQFF; DNA: TGTGCCATAACAAGTACGACGGGGTATGAGCAGTTCTTC
V: TRBV15; length: 13; size: -; J: TRBJ1-2; D: -; CDR3: CATSRGRDYGYTF; DNA: TGTGCCACCAGCCGAGGGAGGGACTATGGCTACACCTTC
V: TRBV7-3; length: 16; size: -; J: TRBJ1-5; D: TRBD1; CDR3: CASSPWTGDSNQPQHF; DNA: TGTGCCAGCAGCCCCTGGACAGGAGATAGCAATCAGCCCCAGCATTTT
V: TRBV27; length: 12; size: -; J: TRBJ2-2; D: TRBD2; CDR3: CAVLAGPGELFF; DNA: TGTGCCGTTTTAGCGGGGCCCGGGGAGCTGTTTTTT
V: TRBV6-1; length: 14; size: -; J: TRBJ1-5; D: -; CDR3: CASSEAGQAQPQHF; DNA: TGTGCCAGCAGTGAAGCGGGCCAGGCTCAGCCCCAGCATTTT
V: TRBV7-2; length: 13; size: -; J: TRBJ1-5; D: -; CDR3: CASSQDFNQPQHF; DNA: TGTGCCAGCAGCCAGGACTTCAATCAGCCCCAGCATTTT
V: TRBV6-1; length: 14; size: -; J: TRBJ1-2; D: TRBD1; CDR3: CASNIGQGVGGYTF; DNA: TGTGCCAGCAACATAGGACAGGGGGTAGGTGGCTACACCTTC
V: TRBV6-1; length: 15; size: few; J: TRBJ1-2; D: TRBD1; CDR3: CASSDDRGLGYGYTF; DNA: TGTGCCAGCAGTGACGACAGGGGGCTGGGTTATGGCTACACCTTC
V: TRBV6-5; length: 14; size: -; J: TRBJ1-1; D: -; CDR3: CASSSSGVSTEAFF; DNA: TGTGCCAGCAGTTCTTCAGGGGTTTCCACTGAAGCTTTCTTT
V: TRBV7-9; length: 13; size: -; J: TRBJ2-5; D: -; CDR3: CASSLLEVDDQYF; DNA: TGTGCCAGCAGCTTACTGGAGGTCGACGACCAGTACTTC